One and the same sample provided the 16 T cell receptor beta chains below, sequenced in a study of cytomegalovirus exposure and HLA in healthy donors. A multiplex PCR was run with 60 Vbeta primers and 13 Jbeta primers. Generated by immunoSEQ multiplex PCR, the TCRdb table keeps only in-frame clones and is missing some. The sample consists of 200,000 or so clones, around four fifths of them appearing once. The specimen was PBMCs. The receptors shown here come from a woman aged 45-65 years in good health and CMV-seropositive.

CDR3 sequence: CSVEPRLAGAAFF. For the CDR3, the DNA is TGCAGCGTTGAACCCAGGCTAGCGGGAGCCGCGTTCTTC. The genes are TRBV29-1 and TRBJ2-1; TRBD2 agrees at 10 bases. After removal of 2 bases from V and 15 bases from J, the junction contained 10 bases not matched to a gene. Germline CDR1 SQVTM, CDR2 ANQGSEA. The CDR3 spans 13 residues.

This clone has a single count. The V gene is TRBV10-3, the J gene TRBJ2-1; 7 bases line up with TRBD2. The V segment lost 8 bases and the J segment 0 bases; nucleotides outside the gene matches: 4. The germline gives CDR1 ENHRY, CDR2 SYGVKD. This CDR3 region has 14 residues. Here the CDR3 reads CAIGAGSSYNEQFF. The CDR3 DNA is TGTGCCATCGGAGCGGGGAGCTCCTACAATGAGCAGTTCTTC.

V and J are TRBV15 and TRBJ2-7; the match to TRBD1 covers 8 bases. Losses at the gene ends were 0 bases for V and 3 bases for J; bases not matched to a gene: 7. The germline V gene has CDR1 LNHNV and CDR2 YYDKDF (reference sequence). The CDR3 is 16 residues long. This CDR3 reads CATSRDTPDRGYEQYF. In nucleotides, the CDR3 is TGTGCCACCAGCAGAGATACTCCCGACAGGGGCTACGAGCAGTACTTC.

The chain carries TRBV5-5 and TRBJ2-2; TRBD1 is a possible D gene (6 bases). The germline CDR1 and CDR2 sequences are SGHKS and YYEKEE (reference sequence). V gave up 7 bases and J gave up 0 bases, with 10 bases separating them. The CDR3 spans 14 residues. In DNA form, the CDR3 reads TGTGCCAGCCGGGACAATTCGAACACCGGGGAGCTGTTTTTT. Protein product: CASRDNSNTGELFF.

This clone has more than one count but fewer than ten. The chain has TRBV7-7 and TRBJ2-5; perhaps TRBD2 as D (5 bases). The CDR3 spans 14 residues. Germline V gene data show CDR1 as SSHAT and CDR2 as FNYEAQ (reference sequence). V was trimmed by 3 bases and J by 5 bases, leaving 13 bases between them. CDR3 in amino acids: CASSFSGLEETQYF. In DNA form, the CDR3 reads TGTGCCAGCAGCTTTTCCGGACTGGAGGAGACCCAGTACTTC.

Details on this clone: The sample carries other DNA sequences with the same CDR3. The rearrangement uses TRBV6-1 and TRBJ1-5, with D possibly TRBD1 on 6 matching bases. This CDR3 is 14 amino acids long. The ends were cut back, 4 bases at V and 1 base at J, with 8 bases in the middle. Germline CDR1 MNHNS, CDR2 SASEGT. DNA for the CDR3: TGTGCCAGCAGTGGGGGGGGCAGCAATCAGCCCCAGCATTTT. It translates to CASSGGGSNQPQHF.

The chain combines TRBV6-5 with TRBJ1-2; 9 bases align to TRBD1. Germline lookup yields CDR1 MNHEY and CDR2 SVGAGI. V was clipped by 6 bases and J by 5 bases; unmatched bases: 7. The CDR3 has 14 residues. CDR3 sequence (DNA): TGTGCCAGCAGCCGGACAGGGGCACGGTATGGCTACACCTTC. Protein: CASSRTGARYGYTF.

This clone was seen a single time. The gene calls are TRBV5-1 and TRBJ2-6; TRBD1 is a possible D gene (6 bases). CDR1 and CDR2 from the germline V gene are SGHRS and YFSETQ. V shed 0 bases and J shed 4 bases, with 17 bases lying between them. This CDR3 is built from 18 residues. The CDR3 DNA follows: TGCGCCAGCAGCTTGGAAGGCAGGGGCAATCCCGGGGCCAACGTCCTGACTTTC. Translating gives CASSLEGRGNPGANVLTF.

V gene TRBV7-6 combines with J gene TRBJ2-3; D gene uncertain. This CDR3 spans 15 amino acids. Trimming took off 1 base at V and 2 bases at J, with 10 bases between the two ends. CDR1 is SGHVS and CDR2 is FNYEAQ in the germline V gene. CDR3 in DNA: TGTGCCAGCAGCTTAGTCTTGTCAGACACAGATACGCAGTATTTT. Its protein is CASSLVLSDTDTQYF.

This chain joins TRBV19 and TRBJ2-4; unclear D gene. CDR1 and CDR2 (germline): LNHDA, SQIVND (reference sequence). Trimming removed 4 bases at V and 6 bases at J, with 10 bases between. This CDR3 region has 13 residues. The CDR3 bases are TGTGCCAGTAGTAGTGGTGGTAGAAACATTCAGTACTTC. This codes for CASSSGGRNIQYF.

This clone came up once. J is TRBJ1-6 and V is TRBV7-2; D possibly corresponds to TRBD1 (5 bases). Germline V lookup: CDR1 SGHTA, CDR2 FQGNSA. This CDR3 region has 15 residues. V was cut by 7 bases and J by 10 bases, with 20 bases left in between. Here the CDR3 reads CASTRRTGFGSPLHF. CDR3 sequence (DNA): TGTGCCAGCACCCGCCGAACAGGATTTGGGTCACCCCTCCACTTT.

The genes are TRBV7-9 and TRBJ2-3, with 13 positions matching TRBD2. With 3 bases clipped from V and 4 bases from J, the junction kept 7 bases outside the gene matches. The CDR3 sequence is 17 residues long. Germline CDR1 reads SEHNR; CDR2 reads FQNEAQ (reference sequence). CDR3 protein: CASSLTLAGGHPDTQYF. The CDR3 DNA sequence: TGTGCCAGCAGCTTGACACTAGCGGGAGGGCACCCAGATACGCAGTATTTT. Full variable domain (missing parts from reference TRBV7-9 and TRBJ2-3): DTGVSQNPRHKITKRGQNVTFRCDPISEHNRLYWYRQTLGQGPEFLTYFQNEAQLEKSRLLSDRFSAERPKGSFSTLEIQRTEQGDSAMYLCASSLTLAGGHPDTQYFGPGTRLTVL.

Concerning this clone itself: This specimen includes other DNA sequences encoding the same CDR3. The rearrangement links TRBV6-5 to TRBJ1-2; no clear D. The CDR3 has 15 amino acids. Germline lookup yields CDR1 MNHEY and CDR2 SVGAGI. V dropped 4 bases and J dropped 4 bases, with 16 bases sitting between them. CDR3 DNA sequence: TGTGCCAGCAGTTCCAGGCTGGGTGATCCCTATGGCTACACCTTC. Translating it yields CASSSRLGDPYGYTF.

The rearrangement joins TRBV28 to TRBJ2-7; TRBD2 agrees at 10 bases. The germline CDR1 and CDR2 sequences are MDHEN and SYDVKM. The CDR3 length is 14 residues. V lost 8 bases, J lost 4 bases, and 8 bases stayed unmatched. The CDR3 nucleotides read TGTGCCAGCTATCCGGGACTAGCGACGTACGAGCAGTACTTC. This codes for CASYPGLATYEQYF.

The J gene is TRBJ1-2, the V gene TRBV6-5; TRBD1 matches at 8 bases. The CDR3 extends over 15 amino acids. Losses at the gene ends were 6 bases for V and 2 bases for J; bases not matched to a gene: 8. Germline CDR1 reads MNHEY; CDR2 reads SVGAGI. CDR3 residues: CASSPGQGRNYGYTF. The CDR3 nucleotides read TGTGCCAGCAGCCCCGGACAGGGCAGAAACTATGGCTACACCTTC.

This clone was counted only a few times. This rearrangement joins TRBV20-1 to TRBJ1-1, with D uncertain. V shed 5 bases and J shed 1 base, with 5 bases lying between them. This CDR3 has 11 amino acids. In germline, CDR1 is DFQATT, CDR2 SNEGSKA (reference sequence). The CDR3 region is CSAPRNTEAFF. The CDR3 DNA follows: TGCAGTGCTCCCAGGAACACTGAAGCTTTCTTT.